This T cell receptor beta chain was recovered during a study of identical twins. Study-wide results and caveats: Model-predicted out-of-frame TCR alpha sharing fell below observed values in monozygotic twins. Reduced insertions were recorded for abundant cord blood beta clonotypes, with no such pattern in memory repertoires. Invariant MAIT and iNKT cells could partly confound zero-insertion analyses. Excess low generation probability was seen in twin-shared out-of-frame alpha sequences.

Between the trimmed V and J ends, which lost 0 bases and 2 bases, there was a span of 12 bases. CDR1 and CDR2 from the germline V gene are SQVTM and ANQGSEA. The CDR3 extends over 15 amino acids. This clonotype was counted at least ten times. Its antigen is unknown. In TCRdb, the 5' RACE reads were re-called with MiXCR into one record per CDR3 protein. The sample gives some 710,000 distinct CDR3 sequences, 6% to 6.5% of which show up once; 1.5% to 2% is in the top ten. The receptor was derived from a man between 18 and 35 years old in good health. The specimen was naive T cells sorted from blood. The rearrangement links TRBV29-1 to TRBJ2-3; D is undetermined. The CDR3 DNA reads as TGCAGCGTTGAAGATGGTGTCCCACACACAGATACGCAGTATTTT. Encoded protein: CSVEDGVPHTDTQYF.